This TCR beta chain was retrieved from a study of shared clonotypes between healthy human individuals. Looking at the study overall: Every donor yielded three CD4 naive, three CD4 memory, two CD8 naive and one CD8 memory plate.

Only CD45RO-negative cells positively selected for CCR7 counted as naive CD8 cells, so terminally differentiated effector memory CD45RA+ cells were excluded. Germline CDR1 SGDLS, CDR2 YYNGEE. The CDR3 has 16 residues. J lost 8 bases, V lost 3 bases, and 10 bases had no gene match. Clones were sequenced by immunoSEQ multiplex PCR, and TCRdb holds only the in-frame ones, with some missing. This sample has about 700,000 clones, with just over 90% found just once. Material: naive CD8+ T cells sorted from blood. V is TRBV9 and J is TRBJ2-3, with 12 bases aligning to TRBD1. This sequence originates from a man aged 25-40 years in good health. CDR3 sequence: CASSGGQGAFRSTQYF. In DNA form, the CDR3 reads TGTGCCAGCAGCGGGGGACAGGGGGCCTTTAGGAGTACGCAGTATTTT.